The clone carrying this T cell receptor (beta chain) was counted a few times. Its antigen is still unknown. These data come from a study of T cell repertoires in cytomegalovirus infection. As for the study in general: Public TCR beta signature analysis indicated the presence of both CMV infection and matching HLA type. Findings of the study overall: The cumulative frequency of public TCR beta families distinguished individuals who carried CMV together with the relevant HLA. What dominated the ex vivo response were HLA-C-restricted CMV-specific TCR beta clonotypes.

In germline, CDR1 is MNHEY, CDR2 SVGAGI. The CDR3 has 13 amino acids. V was shortened by 2 bases and J by 3 bases, with 7 bases between the two germline ends. TCRdb fed the reads into MiXCR, producing one record per CDR3 protein. The sample lists about 310,000 distinct CDR3 sequences, 17% occurring once. This TCR derives from a human donor in good health (CMV status not recorded). Some clones in this sample may be carry-over from other donors' samples. This chain joins TRBV6-5 and TRBJ1-1, with D uncertain. The sequenced sample consisted of PBMCs. In nucleotides, the CDR3 is TGTGCCAGCAGTTACGGTCTCTACACTGAAGCTTTCTTT. This encodes CASSYGLYTEAFF.